This T cell receptor beta chain was recovered during a study of T cells in Graves' hyperthyroidism and ophthalmopathy. TCR beta CDR3 regions were amplified from RNA. The HTBI primer set drove a first-round RT-PCR of the TCR CDR3. TCRdb recomputed calls from the multiplex PCR reads with MiXCR, one row per CDR3 protein. The sample records about 96,000 distinct CDR3 sequences, roughly half being singletons. Clinical symptoms, serum thyroxine and TRAb, thyroid ultrasound and orbital computed tomography were used for the diagnoses. The sequencing sample was made of blood. This TCR derives from a woman aged 40 to 49 with Graves' hyperthyroidism.

The CDR3 loop reads CAIRSDTIYF. CDR3 DNA sequence: TGTGCCATCAGATCGGACACCATATATTTT. This sequence joins TRBV10-3 and TRBJ1-3; no clear D. CDR3 size: 10 residues. Trimming pared 6 bases from V and 8 bases from J, leaving 5 bases between. CDR1 is ENHRY, CDR2 SYGVKD, per germline.